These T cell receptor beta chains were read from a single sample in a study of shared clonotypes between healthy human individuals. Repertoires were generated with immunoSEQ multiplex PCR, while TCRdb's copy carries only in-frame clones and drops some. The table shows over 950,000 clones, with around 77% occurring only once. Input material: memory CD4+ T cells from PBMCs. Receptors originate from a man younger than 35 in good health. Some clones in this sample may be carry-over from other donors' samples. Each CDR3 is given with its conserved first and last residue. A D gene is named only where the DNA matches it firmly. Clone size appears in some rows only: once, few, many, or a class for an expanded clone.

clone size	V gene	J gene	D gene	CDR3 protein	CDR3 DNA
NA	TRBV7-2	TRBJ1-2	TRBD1	CASWGTGGGYGYTF	TGTGCCAGCTGGGGGACAGGGGGAGGATATGGCTACACCTTC
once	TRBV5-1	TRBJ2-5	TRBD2	CASSNGLAGMGETQYF	TGCGCCAGCAGCAATGGACTAGCGGGCATGGGGGAGACCCAGTACTTC
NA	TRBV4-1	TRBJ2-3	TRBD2	CASSQIGLAGRVGDTQYF	TGCGCCAGCAGCCAAATTGGACTAGCGGGACGCGTCGGAGATACGCAGTATTTT
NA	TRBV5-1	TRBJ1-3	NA	CASSLEGPISGNTIYF	TGCGCCAGCAGCTTGGAGGGCCCGATCTCTGGAAACACCATATATTTT
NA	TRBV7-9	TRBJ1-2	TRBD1	CASSLGQGARVEGYTF	TGTGCCAGCAGCTTAGGACAGGGGGCGCGAGTTGAGGGCTACACCTTC
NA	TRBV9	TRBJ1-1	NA	CASSVVRGTEAFF	TGTGCCAGCAGCGTAGTAAGGGGGACTGAAGCTTTCTTT
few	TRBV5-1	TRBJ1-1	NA	CASSLLEGTPTEAFF	TGCGCCAGCAGCTTGTTAGAGGGGACCCCGACTGAAGCTTTCTTT
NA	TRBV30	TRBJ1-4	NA	CAWSRGEEKLFF	TGTGCCTGGAGTAGGGGGGAGGAAAAACTGTTTTTT
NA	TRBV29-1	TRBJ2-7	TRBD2	CSAKVEREVYKQYF	TGCAGCGCCAAAGTCGAGCGGGAGGTCTACAAGCAGTACTTC
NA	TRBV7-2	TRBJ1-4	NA	CASSPDLGVGEKLFF	TGTGCCAGCAGCCCAGACCTTGGGGTGGGTGAAAAACTGTTTTTT
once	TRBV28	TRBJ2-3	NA	CASSPRPTDTQYF	TGTGCCAGCAGCCCCCGTCCCACAGATACGCAGTATTTT
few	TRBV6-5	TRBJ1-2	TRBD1	CASSYRDRGNYGYTF	TGTGCCAGCAGTTACAGGGACAGGGGGAACTATGGCTACACCTTC
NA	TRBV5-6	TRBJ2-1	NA	CASSLEARGEQFF	TGTGCCAGCAGCTTGGAAGCTCGTGGTGAGCAGTTCTTC
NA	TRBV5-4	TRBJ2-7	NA	CASSLVPGAYEQYF	TGTGCCAGCAGCTTGGTTCCAGGTGCCTACGAGCAGTACTTC
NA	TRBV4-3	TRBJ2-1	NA	CASSQDVGPQFF	TGCGCCAGCAGCCAAGATGTGGGACCCCAGTTCTTC
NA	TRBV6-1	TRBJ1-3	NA	CASSEVLGKLAGNTIYF	TGTGCCAGCAGTGAAGTACTTGGGAAGCTCGCTGGAAACACCATATATTTT
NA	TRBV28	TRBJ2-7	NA	CASSFFDEQYF	TGTGCCAGCAGTTTTTTCGACGAGCAGTACTTC
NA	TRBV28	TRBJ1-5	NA	CASSDRSFGANQPQHF	TGTGCCAGCAGCGACAGGTCCTTCGGGGCCAATCAGCCCCAGCATTTT
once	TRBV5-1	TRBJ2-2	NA	CASRTGLNTGELFF	TGCGCCAGCAGGACGGGCCTGAACACCGGGGAGCTGTTTTTT
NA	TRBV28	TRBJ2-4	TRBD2	CASSLLTSGLAKNIQYF	TGTGCCAGCAGCCTTCTCACTAGCGGTTTAGCCAAAAACATTCAGTACTTC
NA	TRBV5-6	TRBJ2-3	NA	CASSLEDRGTTQYF	TGTGCCAGCAGCTTGGAGGACCGCGGTACTACGCAGTATTTT
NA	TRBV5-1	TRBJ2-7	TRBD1	CASSLVGGQGGYEQYF	TGCGCCAGCAGCTTGGTAGGGGGACAGGGCGGGTACGAGCAGTACTTC
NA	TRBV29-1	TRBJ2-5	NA	CSVSVGGETQYF	TGCAGCGTCTCTGTGGGGGGAGAGACCCAGTACTTC
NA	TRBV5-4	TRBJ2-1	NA	CASSLVERDNEQFF	TGTGCCAGCAGCTTGGTCGAGCGGGACAATGAGCAGTTCTTC
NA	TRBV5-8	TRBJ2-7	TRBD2	CASSAGGALSYEQYF	TGTGCCAGCAGCGCCGGGGGGGCCCTCTCCTACGAGCAGTACTTC
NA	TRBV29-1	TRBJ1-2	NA	CSVDTLGYGYTF	TGCAGCGTAGATACGCTAGGGTATGGCTACACCTTC
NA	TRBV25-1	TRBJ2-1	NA	CASSTAGTPNEQFF	TGTGCCAGCAGTACAGCCGGGACCCCCAATGAGCAGTTCTTC
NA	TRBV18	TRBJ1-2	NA	CASSPPFQRDYTF	TGTGCCAGCTCACCACCCTTTCAAAGGGACTACACCTTC
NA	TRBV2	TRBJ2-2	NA	CASSFTDLHGELFF	TGTGCCAGCAGTTTTACTGACTTGCACGGGGAGCTGTTTTTT
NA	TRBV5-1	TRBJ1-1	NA	CASSILQGNTEAFF	TGCGCCAGCAGCATCCTACAGGGGAACACTGAAGCTTTCTTT
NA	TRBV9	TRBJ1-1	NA	CASSVGGQRNTEAFF	TGTGCCAGCAGCGTAGGAGGACAGAGAAACACTGAAGCTTTCTTT
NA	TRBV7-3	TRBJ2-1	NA	CASSRDWSYNEQFF	TGTGCCAGCAGCCGGGACTGGAGTTACAATGAGCAGTTCTTC
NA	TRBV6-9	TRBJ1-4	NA	CASNSATNEKLFF	TGTGCCAGCAACTCCGCAACTAATGAAAAACTGTTTTTT
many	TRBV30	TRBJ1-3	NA	CAWFSGRMGNGNTIYF	TGTGCCTGGTTCTCAGGACGGATGGGGAATGGAAACACCATATATTTT
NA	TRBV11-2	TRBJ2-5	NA	CASSLSLALRGAQYF	TGTGCCAGCAGCTTAAGCCTAGCATTGAGGGGAGCCCAGTACTTC
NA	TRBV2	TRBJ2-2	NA	CASRGLTAGELFF	TGTGCCAGCAGAGGACTTACTGCCGGGGAGCTGTTTTTT
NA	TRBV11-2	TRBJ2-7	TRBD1	CASSEGTGRVEQYF	TGTGCCAGCAGCGAGGGGACAGGGAGAGTCGAGCAGTACTTC
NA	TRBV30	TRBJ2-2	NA	CAWSVGAGELFF	TGTGCCTGGAGTGTAGGAGCCGGGGAGCTGTTTTTT
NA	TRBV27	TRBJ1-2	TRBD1	CASSLGGQPYGYTF	TGTGCCAGCAGTTTAGGGGGACAGCCTTATGGCTACACCTTC
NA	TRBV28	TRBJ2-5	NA	CASSGPPRETQYF	TGTGCCAGCAGCGGCCCCCCCAGGGAGACCCAGTACTTC
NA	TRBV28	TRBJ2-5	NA	CASSGYQETQYF	TGTGCCAGCTCCGGGTACCAAGAGACCCAGTACTTC
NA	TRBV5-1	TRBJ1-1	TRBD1	CASSPDRQGTTEAFF	TGCGCCAGCAGCCCTGACCGACAGGGAACGACTGAAGCTTTCTTT
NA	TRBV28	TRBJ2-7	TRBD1	CASRHIGGRGQTLPYSYEQYF	TGTGCCAGCAGGCATATAGGGGGTAGGGGACAGACCTTACCCTACTCCTACGAGCAGTACTTC
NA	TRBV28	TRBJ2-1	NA	CASSMDQIEQFF	TGTGCCAGCAGTATGGACCAGATTGAGCAGTTCTTC
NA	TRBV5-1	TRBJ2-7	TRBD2	CASSFGGATLSYEQYF	TGCGCCAGCAGCTTCGGGGGGGCGACGCTCTCCTACGAGCAGTACTTC
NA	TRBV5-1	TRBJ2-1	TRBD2	CASSLVALAGVGNEQFF	TGCGCCAGCAGCTTGGTGGCTCTAGCGGGAGTCGGGAATGAGCAGTTCTTC
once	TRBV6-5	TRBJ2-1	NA	CASSYETSSREQFF	TGTGCCAGCAGTTACGAGACTAGTTCCCGTGAGCAGTTCTTC
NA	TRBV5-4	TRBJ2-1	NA	CASSARRNNEQFF	TGTGCCAGCAGCGCGAGAAGGAACAATGAGCAGTTCTTC
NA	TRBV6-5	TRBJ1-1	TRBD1	CASSPGPRGVAEAFF	TGTGCCAGCAGTCCCGGACCCAGGGGGGTGGCTGAAGCTTTCTTT
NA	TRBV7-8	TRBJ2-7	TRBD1	CASSLVTTDRASIEYF	TGTGCCAGCAGCTTAGTCACGACTGACAGGGCTTCGATAGAGTACTTC
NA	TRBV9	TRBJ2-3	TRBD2	CASSVGASGLTDTQYF	TGTGCCAGCAGCGTAGGGGCTAGCGGGCTCACAGATACGCAGTATTTT
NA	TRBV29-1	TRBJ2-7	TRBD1	CSVLQGGLANF	TGCAGCGTCCTACAGGGGGGCCTAGCGAACTTC
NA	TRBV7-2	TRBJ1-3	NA	CASGTPGNSIYF	TGTGCCAGCGGGACACCAGGCAACTCCATATATTTT
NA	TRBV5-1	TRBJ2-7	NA	CASSPFQGSRLYEQYF	TGCGCCAGCAGCCCTTTTCAGGGCAGCCGGCTTTACGAGCAGTACTTC
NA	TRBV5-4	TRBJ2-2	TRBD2	CASSPGTSGNTGELFF	TGTGCCAGCAGCCCCGGGACTAGCGGTAACACCGGGGAGCTGTTTTTT
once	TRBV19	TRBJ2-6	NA	CASKRGPSAGANVLTF	TGTGCCAGTAAGAGAGGGCCCTCTGCCGGGGCCAACGTCCTGACTTTC
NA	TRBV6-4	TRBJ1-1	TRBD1	CASRSSTGQGNTEAFF	TGTGCCAGCCGTAGCTCGACGGGACAGGGGAACACTGAAGCTTTCTTT
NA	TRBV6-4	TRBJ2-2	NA	CASRGSLTGELFF	TGTGCCAGCAGAGGATCTCTGACCGGGGAGCTGTTTTTT